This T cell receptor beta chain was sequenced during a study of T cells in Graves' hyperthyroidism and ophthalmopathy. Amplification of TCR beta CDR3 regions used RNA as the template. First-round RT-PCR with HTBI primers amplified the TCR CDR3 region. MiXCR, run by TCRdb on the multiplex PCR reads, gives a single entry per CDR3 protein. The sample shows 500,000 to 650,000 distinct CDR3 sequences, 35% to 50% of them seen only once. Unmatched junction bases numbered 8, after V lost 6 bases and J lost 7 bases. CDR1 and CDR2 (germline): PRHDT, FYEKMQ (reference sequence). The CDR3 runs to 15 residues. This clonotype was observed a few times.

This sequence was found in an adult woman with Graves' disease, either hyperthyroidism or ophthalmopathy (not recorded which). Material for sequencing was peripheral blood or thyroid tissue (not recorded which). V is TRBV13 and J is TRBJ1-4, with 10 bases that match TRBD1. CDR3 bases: TGTGCCAGCAGGGGAAGACAGGGGGCGAGTGAAAAACTGTTTTTT. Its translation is CASRGRQGASEKLFF.